The rows below give T cell receptor beta chains drawn from one sample of a study of T cells expressing NK-cell markers. From the 5' RACE reads, TCRdb lists one entry per CDR3 protein and no DNA. The data include 350,000 to 500,000 distinct CDR3 sequences; the top ten clones carry more than 7%. The sequencing input was blood T cells: a sorted CD56 or NKG2C T cell subset, CD4+ or CD8+ T cells, or bulk PBMC T cells (not recorded which). The receptor set was obtained from a woman between 18 and 70 years old in good health. The CDR3 runs from the conserved cysteine through the conserved F or W.

J | V | CDR3
TRBJ2-3 | TRBV29-1 | CSVARAGRTDTQYF
TRBJ1-2 | TRBV20-1 | CSARGQDYGYTF
TRBJ2-4 | TRBV18 | CASSPQPGGGGNIQYF
TRBJ2-1 | TRBV5-1 | CASSLGPSGYNEQFF
TRBJ2-7 | TRBV6-2/TRBV6-3 | CASSSQSPWEQYF
TRBJ2-4 | TRBV20-1 | CSAPGQLAKNIQYF
TRBJ1-1 | TRBV7-6 | CASSFSRETEAFF
TRBJ2-2 | TRBV20-1 | CSARVEENTGELFF
TRBJ2-7 | TRBV20-1 | CSASLGRFREQYF
TRBJ2-2 | TRBV18 | CASSPRGQSTGELFF
TRBJ1-2 | TRBV28 | CASQSGGLGYTF
TRBJ1-1 | TRBV11-3 | CASSYGMDTEAFF
TRBJ2-7 | TRBV2 | CASSENSGSKQYF
TRBJ2-2 | TRBV29-1 | CSARGPAATGELFF